The 21 T cell receptor beta chains below were found in one sample sequenced in a study of blood T cell repertoires in COVID-19. The data were produced by immunoSEQ multiplex PCR, yet TCRdb's version contains in-frame clones alone and is incomplete. The sample yields about 65,000 clones, roughly 82% seen once. The sample comprised peripheral blood. The receptors originated from a human donor in a cohort sampled during active COVID-19.

The V gene is TRBV28, the J gene TRBJ1-3; 8 bases are a match to TRBD1. Per germline, CDR1 MDHEN and CDR2 SYDVKM. The CDR3 has 17 residues. V dropped 6 bases and J dropped 9; count of bases not matched to a gene: 19. This CDR3 is CASSHPGQGSPLRTIYF. DNA of the CDR3: TGTGCCAGCAGCCATCCTGGACAGGGAAGCCCTCTGCGCACCATATATTTT.

The CDR3 coding sequence is TGTGCCAGCAGCGATGGTCTAGGCATCTCTGGAAACACCATATATTTT. Its translation: CASSDGLGISGNTIYF. The genes are TRBV9 and TRBJ1-3, with no clear D. The V and J ends lost 3 bases and 0 bases respectively, with 13 bases between them. Germline V gene data show CDR1 as SGDLS and CDR2 as YYNGEE. CDR3 size: 16 residues.

The rearrangement joins TRBV27 to TRBJ1-2; possible D gene TRBD1, 5 bases. Trimming cost V 2 bases and J 8 bases, with 12 bases left between them. The CDR3 covers 13 residues. The V gene's germline CDR1 is MNHEY and CDR2 SMNVEV (reference sequence). CDR3 sequence reads: CASSLGQGRGYTF. DNA for the CDR3: TGTGCCAGCAGTTTAGGGCAGGGTCGGGGCTACACCTTC.

In this sample, this clone turned up a few times. V gene TRBV7-9 combines with J gene TRBJ1-1; D is unresolved. Trimming cost V 1 base and J 1 base, with 4 bases left between them. In germline, CDR1 is SEHNR, CDR2 FQNEAQ (reference sequence). This CDR3 contains 13 residues. CDR3 residues: CASSLGENTEAFF. The CDR3 bases are TGTGCCAGCAGCTTAGGAGAGAACACTGAAGCTTTCTTT.

The J gene is TRBJ1-2, the V gene TRBV18; 9 nucleotides line up with TRBD1. After removal of 4 bases from V and 7 bases from J, the junction contained 10 bases not matched to a gene. The germline V gene encodes CDR1 KGHSH and CDR2 LQKENI. This CDR3 is built from 15 residues. In DNA, the CDR3 is TGTGCCAGCTCACTAATACAGGGGGCTGAACCTGGCTACACCTTC. This encodes CASSLIQGAEPGYTF.

This chain links TRBV12-5 with TRBJ2-5; 14 bases map to TRBD2. Per the germline V gene, CDR1 is LGHNT and CDR2 is FRNRAP. V lost 6 bases and J lost 0; bases outside the gene matches: 3. The CDR3 is made up of 16 amino acids. CDR3 sequence: CASGRTSGGYQETQYF. The CDR3 DNA sequence: TGTGCTAGTGGCCGGACTAGCGGGGGGTACCAAGAGACCCAGTACTTC. The full variable domain, completed using reference TRBV12-5 and TRBJ2-5, is DARVTQTPRHKVTEMGQEVTMRCQPILGHNTVFWYRQTMMQGLELLAYFRNRAPLDDSGMPKDRFSAEMPDATLATLKIQPSEPRDSAVYFCASGRTSGGYQETQYFGPGTRLLVL.

This clone was seen a handful of times. V and J are TRBV5-1 and TRBJ1-1, with 7 bases lining up with TRBD1. This CDR3 contains 13 residues. The trim removed 4 bases at V and 4 bases at J, leaving 4 bases unmatched. Germline V gene data show CDR1 as SGHRS and CDR2 as YFSETQ. This CDR3 is CASSRGPGTEAFF. Written as DNA, the CDR3 is TGCGCCAGCAGCAGGGGGCCGGGCACTGAAGCTTTCTTT.

The chain has TRBV30 and TRBJ1-6, with a weak D call TRBD1 (5 bases). Per the germline V gene, CDR1 is GTSNPN and CDR2 is SVGIG (reference sequence). This CDR3 spans 14 amino acids. V dropped 1 base and J dropped 7 bases, with 11 bases sitting between them. Here the CDR3 reads CAWSDRGFNSPLHF. In DNA form, the CDR3 reads TGTGCCTGGAGTGATAGGGGCTTCAATTCACCCCTCCACTTT.

The chain links TRBV28 to TRBJ1-5; D is uncertain. Per germline, CDR1 MDHEN and CDR2 SYDVKM. V was shortened by 3 bases and J by 2 bases, with 11 bases between the two germline ends. This CDR3 contains 15 residues. As DNA, the CDR3 is TGTGCCAGCAGTTTCACCCGATCGGGCAATCAGCCCCAGCATTTT. It is translated as CASSFTRSGNQPQHF.

V gene TRBV7-9 combines with J gene TRBJ2-6; no definite D call. The CDR3 length is 15 residues. V lost 5 bases, J lost 0 bases, and 8 bases lay in between. Germline V gene sequence: CDR1 SEHNR, CDR2 FQNEAQ (reference sequence). CDR3 loop: CASSPRYSGANVLTF. In DNA form, the CDR3 reads TGTGCCAGCAGCCCACGGTACTCTGGGGCCAACGTCCTGACTTTC.

This clone appeared a single time. The genes are TRBV7-8 and TRBJ2-5; D possibly corresponds to TRBD2 (7 bases). The CDR3 is 13 residues long. V was clipped by 8 bases and J by 1 base, with 11 bases between them. CDR1 is SGHVS, CDR2 FQNEAQ, per germline. CDR3 residues: CASSGGRQETQYF. CDR3 bases: TGTGCCAGCTCGGGGGGCCGCCAAGAGACCCAGTACTTC.

This clone showed up just once. The V call is TRBV19, the J call TRBJ1-5; TRBD1 is a possible D gene (5 bases). The V end was cut by 6 bases, the J end by 0 bases, with 18 bases between. This CDR3 region has 17 residues. The germline V gene has CDR1 LNHDA and CDR2 SQIVND (reference sequence). The CDR3 coding sequence is TGTGCCAGTAGACACCTCCGACAGACTCATAGCAATCAGCCCCAGCATTTT. Protein product: CASRHLRQTHSNQPQHF.

The rearrangement uses TRBV18 and TRBJ2-5; TRBD2 might be the D (6 bases). CDR1 is KGHSH and CDR2 is LQKENI in the germline V gene. V was trimmed by 5 bases and J by 4 bases, leaving 11 bases between them. The CDR3 length is 13 residues. CDR3 amino acids: CASSGHGGETQYF. In DNA form, the CDR3 reads TGTGCCAGCTCAGGACACGGGGGAGAGACCCAGTACTTC.

This clone has just a few counts. This chain uses TRBV7-2 with TRBJ2-7; 12 nucleotides agree with TRBD1. The CDR3 runs 15 residues. J lost 5 bases, V lost 5 bases, and 7 bases had no gene match. Germline CDR1 reads SGHTA; CDR2 reads FQGNSA. This chain's CDR3 is CASSLMGQGANEQYF. As DNA, the CDR3 is TGTGCCAGCAGCCTCATGGGACAGGGGGCGAACGAGCAGTACTTC.

This rearrangement joins TRBV28 to TRBJ1-5, with D possibly TRBD1 on 5 matching bases. From germline, CDR1 is MDHEN and CDR2 SYDVKM. The CDR3 length is 16 residues. The germline V and J ends were trimmed by 6 bases and 3 bases, with 18 bases remaining between them. The CDR3 loop is CASSKAIGAYNQPQHF. Here the CDR3 DNA reads TGTGCCAGCAGCAAAGCCATAGGGGCCTACAATCAGCCCCAGCATTTT.

The rearrangement links TRBV27 to TRBJ1-3, with TRBD1 identical over 7 bases. CDR3 size: 16 residues. Unmatched junction bases numbered 11, after V lost 5 bases and J lost 4 bases. The germline CDR1 and CDR2 sequences are MNHEY and SMNVEV (reference sequence). CDR3 residues: CASSRAGEGAGNTIYF. The CDR3 DNA sequence: TGTGCCAGCAGTCGGGCTGGCGAGGGGGCAGGAAACACCATATATTTT.

This sequence joins TRBV10-1 and TRBJ1-5; D gene uncertain. The CDR3 totals 13 residues. V was clipped by 7 bases and J by 4 bases, with 11 bases between them. The germline gives CDR1 WNHNN, CDR2 SYGVQD (reference sequence). The CDR3 DNA is TGCGCCAGCAATTGCCCGGGTAATCAGCCCCAGCATTTT. As protein: CASNCPGNQPQHF.

This sequence joins TRBV5-1 and TRBJ2-2, with a tentative D call TRBD2 (5 bases). V shed 5 bases and J shed 5 bases, with 13 bases lying between them. CDR1 is SGHRS, CDR2 YFSETQ, per germline. There are 14 residues in the CDR3. CDR3: CASRSRSGTGELFF. The CDR3 DNA sequence: TGCGCCAGCAGGTCCCGGTCGGGAACCGGGGAGCTGTTTTTT. Combining the CDR3 with reference TRBV5-1 and TRBJ2-2 gives the whole variable domain KAGVTQTPRYLIKTRGQQVTLSCSPISGHRSVSWYQQTPGQGLQFLFEYFSETQRNKGNFPGRFSGRQFSNSRSEMNVSTLELGDSALYLCASRSRSGTGELFFGEGSRLTVL.

The rearrangement joins TRBV18 to TRBJ1-1; maybe TRBD1 (6 bases). Germline V CDR1 and CDR2: KGHSH, LQKENI. This CDR3 spans 16 amino acids. With 1 base removed from V and 0 bases from J, the gap between germline ends came to 12 bases. CDR3 sequence (DNA): TGTGCCAGCTCACCACGTCAGGACAGCATGAACACTGAAGCTTTCTTT. Translated, it gives CASSPRQDSMNTEAFF.

The CDR3 reads CASSQEWRNEQFF. CDR3 DNA: TGTGCCAGCAGCCAAGAATGGCGGAATGAGCAGTTCTTC. V usage is TRBV3-1 (or the pseudogene TRBV3-2) and J usage is TRBJ2-1; D not certain. Germline CDR1 and CDR2: LGHDT and YNNKEL (reference sequence). The CDR3 has 13 residues. Trimming left V 0 bases short and J 7 bases short, with 7 bases between.

The CDR3 spells CASSDRSNYGYTF. As DNA, the CDR3 is TGTGCCAGCAGTGACAGATCTAACTATGGCTACACCTTC. The rearrangement uses TRBV25-1 and TRBJ1-2, with D unresolved. Germline V gene lookup returns CDR1 MGHDK and CDR2 SYGVNS. The CDR3 sequence is 13 residues long. Trimming took off 3 bases at V and 0 bases at J, with 5 bases between the two ends.